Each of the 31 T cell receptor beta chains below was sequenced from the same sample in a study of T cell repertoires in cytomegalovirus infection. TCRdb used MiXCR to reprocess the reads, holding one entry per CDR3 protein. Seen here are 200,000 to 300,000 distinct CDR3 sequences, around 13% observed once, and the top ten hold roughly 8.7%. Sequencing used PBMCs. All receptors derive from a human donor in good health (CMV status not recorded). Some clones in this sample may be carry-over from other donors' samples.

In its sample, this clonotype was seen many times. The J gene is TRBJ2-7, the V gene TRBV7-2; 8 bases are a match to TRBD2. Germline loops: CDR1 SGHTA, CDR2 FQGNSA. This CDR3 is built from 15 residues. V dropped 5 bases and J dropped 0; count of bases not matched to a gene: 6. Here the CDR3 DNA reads TGTGCCAGCAGCCGTAGCGGGGATAGCTCCTACGAGCAGTACTTC. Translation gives CASSRSGDSSYEQYF. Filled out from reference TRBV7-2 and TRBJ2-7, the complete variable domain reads GAGVSQSPSNKVTEKGKDVELRCDPISGHTALYWYRQSLGQGLEFLIYFQGNSAPDKSGLPSDRFSAERTGGSVSTLTIQRTQQEDSAVYLCASSRSGDSSYEQYFGPGTRLTVT.

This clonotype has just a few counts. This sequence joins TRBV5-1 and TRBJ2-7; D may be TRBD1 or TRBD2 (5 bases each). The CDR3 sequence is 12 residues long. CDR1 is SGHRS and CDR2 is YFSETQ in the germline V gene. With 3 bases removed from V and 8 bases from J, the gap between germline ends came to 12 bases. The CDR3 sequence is CASSSEGRKQYF. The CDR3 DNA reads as TGCGCCAGCAGCTCCGAGGGGAGAAAGCAGTACTTC.

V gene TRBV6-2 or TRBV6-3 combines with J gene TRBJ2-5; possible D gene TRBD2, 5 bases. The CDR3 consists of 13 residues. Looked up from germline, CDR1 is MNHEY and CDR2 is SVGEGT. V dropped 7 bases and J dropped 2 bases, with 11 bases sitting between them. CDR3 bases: TGTGCCAGCATGCGAAGCGGACAAGAGACCCAGTACTTC. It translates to CASMRSGQETQYF.

The CDR3 is CASSPVGRGDSPLHF. The CDR3 nucleotides are TGTGCCAGCAGCCCCGTGGGACGAGGCGATTCACCCCTCCACTTT. V is TRBV6-1 and J is TRBJ1-6, with D perhaps TRBD1 (5 bases). V was clipped by 6 bases and J by 8 bases, with 17 bases between them. The germline V gene encodes CDR1 MNHNS and CDR2 SASEGT. There are 15 residues in the CDR3.

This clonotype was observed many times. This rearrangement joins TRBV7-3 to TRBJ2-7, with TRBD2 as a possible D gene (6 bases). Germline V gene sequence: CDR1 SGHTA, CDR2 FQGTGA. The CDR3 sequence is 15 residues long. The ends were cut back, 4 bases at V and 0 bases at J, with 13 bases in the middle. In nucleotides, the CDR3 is TGTGCCAGCAGCTCAAGGGGACTGAGCTCCTACGAGCAGTACTTC. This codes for CASSSRGLSSYEQYF.

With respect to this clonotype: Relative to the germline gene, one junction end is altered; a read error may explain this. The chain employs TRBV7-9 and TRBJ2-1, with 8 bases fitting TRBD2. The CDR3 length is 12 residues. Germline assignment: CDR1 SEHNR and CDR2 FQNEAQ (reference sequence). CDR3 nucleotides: TGTGCCAGCAGCTCAGAGTTAGCGGGACTAGTCTTC. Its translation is CASSSELAGLVF.

In DNA form, the CDR3 reads TGTGCCAGCAGCCCAAGACGGAAGAGCTCCTACAATGAGCAGTTCTTC. Protein: CASSPRRKSSYNEQFF. The chain links TRBV7-2 to TRBJ2-1; D is ambiguous. This CDR3 region has 16 residues. Germline CDR1 and CDR2: SGHTA and FQGNSA. The V end was cut by 5 bases, the J end by 0 bases, with 14 bases between.

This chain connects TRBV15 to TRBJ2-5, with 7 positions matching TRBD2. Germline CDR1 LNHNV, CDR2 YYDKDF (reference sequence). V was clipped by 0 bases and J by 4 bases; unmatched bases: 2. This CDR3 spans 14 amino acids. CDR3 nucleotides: TGTGCCACCAGCAGAGATCGACTAGCAGAGACCCAGTACTTC. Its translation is CATSRDRLAETQYF.

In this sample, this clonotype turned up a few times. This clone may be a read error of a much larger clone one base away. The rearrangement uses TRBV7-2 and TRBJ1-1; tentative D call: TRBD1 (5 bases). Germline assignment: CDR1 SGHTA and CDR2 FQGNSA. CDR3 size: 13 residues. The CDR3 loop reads CASSTQGGTEALF. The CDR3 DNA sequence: TGTGCCAGCAGCACTCAGGGAGGCACTGAAGCTCTCTTT.

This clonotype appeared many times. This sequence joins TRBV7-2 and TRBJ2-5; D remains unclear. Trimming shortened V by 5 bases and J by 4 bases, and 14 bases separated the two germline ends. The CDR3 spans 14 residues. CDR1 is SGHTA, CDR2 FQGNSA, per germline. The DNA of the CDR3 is TGTGCCAGCAGCCGTGGCGGCTGGGGAGAGACCCAGTACTTC. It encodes CASSRGGWGETQYF.

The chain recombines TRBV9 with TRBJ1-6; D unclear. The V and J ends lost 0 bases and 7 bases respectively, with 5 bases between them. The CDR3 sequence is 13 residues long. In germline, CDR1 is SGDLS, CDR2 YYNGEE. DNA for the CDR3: TGTGCCAGCAGCGTAGATTCGAATTCACCCCTCCACTTT. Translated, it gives CASSVDSNSPLHF.

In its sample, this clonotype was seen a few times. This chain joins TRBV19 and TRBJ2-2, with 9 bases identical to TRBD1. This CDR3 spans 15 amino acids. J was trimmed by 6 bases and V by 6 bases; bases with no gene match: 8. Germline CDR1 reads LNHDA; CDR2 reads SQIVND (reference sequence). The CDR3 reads CASRPGQGKSGELFF. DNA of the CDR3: TGTGCCAGTAGACCGGGACAGGGTAAATCCGGGGAGCTGTTTTTT.

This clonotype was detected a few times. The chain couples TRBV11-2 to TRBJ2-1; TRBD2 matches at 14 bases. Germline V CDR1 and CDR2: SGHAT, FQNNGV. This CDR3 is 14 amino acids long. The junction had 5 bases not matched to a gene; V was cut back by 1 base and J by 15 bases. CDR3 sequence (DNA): TGTGCCAGCAGCTTAGCTAGACTAGCGGGGGGGTCGTTCTTC. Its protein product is CASSLARLAGGSFF.

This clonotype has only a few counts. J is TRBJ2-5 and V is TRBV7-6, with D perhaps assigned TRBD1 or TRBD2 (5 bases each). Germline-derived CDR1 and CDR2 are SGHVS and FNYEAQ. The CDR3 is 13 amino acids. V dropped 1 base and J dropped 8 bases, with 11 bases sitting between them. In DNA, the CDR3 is TGTGCCAGCAGCTTAGGGCCAGGGACCACCCAGTACTTC. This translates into CASSLGPGTTQYF.

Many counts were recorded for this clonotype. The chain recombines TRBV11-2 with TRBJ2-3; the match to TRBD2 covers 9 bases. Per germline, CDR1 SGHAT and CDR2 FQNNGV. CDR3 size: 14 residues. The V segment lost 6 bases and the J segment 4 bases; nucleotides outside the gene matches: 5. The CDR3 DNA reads TGTGCCAGCAGAGGGGGCGGGAGGGCAGATACGCAGTATTTT. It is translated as CASRGGGRADTQYF.

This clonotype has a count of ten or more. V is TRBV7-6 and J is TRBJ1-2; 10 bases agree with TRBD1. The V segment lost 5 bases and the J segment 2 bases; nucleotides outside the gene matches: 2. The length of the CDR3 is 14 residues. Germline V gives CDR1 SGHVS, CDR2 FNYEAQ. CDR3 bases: TGTGCCAGCAGCCTGGACAGGGGGAACTATGGCTACACCTTC. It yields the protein CASSLDRGNYGYTF.

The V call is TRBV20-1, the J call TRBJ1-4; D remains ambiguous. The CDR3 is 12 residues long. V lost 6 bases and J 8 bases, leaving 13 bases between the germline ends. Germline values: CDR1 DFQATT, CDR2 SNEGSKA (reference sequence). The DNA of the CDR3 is TGCAGTGCCGCCTACCCTGGAGAAAAACTGTTTTTT. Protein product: CSAAYPGEKLFF.

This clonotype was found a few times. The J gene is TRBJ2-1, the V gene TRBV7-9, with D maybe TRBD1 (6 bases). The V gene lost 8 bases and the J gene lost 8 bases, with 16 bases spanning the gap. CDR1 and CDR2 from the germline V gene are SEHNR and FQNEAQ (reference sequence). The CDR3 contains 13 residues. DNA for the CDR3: TGTGCCAGCGAGGCGGAAAACAGGGATGAGCAGTTCTTC. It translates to CASEAENRDEQFF.

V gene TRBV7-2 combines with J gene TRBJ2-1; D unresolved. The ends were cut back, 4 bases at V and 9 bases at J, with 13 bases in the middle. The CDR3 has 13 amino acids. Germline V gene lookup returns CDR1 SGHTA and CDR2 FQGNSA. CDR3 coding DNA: TGTGCCAGCAGCTCGCCCAAGGGATTTGAGCAGTTCTTC. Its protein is CASSSPKGFEQFF.

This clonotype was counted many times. The CDR3, as DNA: TGTGCCAGCAGCCTAAAAGGGGGTTACACCTTC. This sequence encodes CASSLKGGYTF. The chain joins TRBV7-2 to TRBJ1-2; maybe TRBD1 (6 bases). The CDR3 spans 11 residues. Per the germline V gene, CDR1 is SGHTA and CDR2 is FQGNSA. The V and J ends lost 5 bases and 11 bases respectively, with 12 bases between them. The whole variable domain, remainder taken from reference TRBV7-2 and TRBJ1-2, is GAGVSQSPSNKVTEKGKDVELRCDPISGHTALYWYRQSLGQGLEFLIYFQGNSAPDKSGLPSDRFSAERTGGSVSTLTIQRTQQEDSAVYLCASSLKGGYTFGSGTRLTVV.

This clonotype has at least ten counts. The CDR3 spells CASSSLRTGFGYTF. The CDR3 bases are TGTGCCAGCAGCTCCCTACGGACAGGGTTTGGCTACACCTTC. The chain recombines TRBV7-8 with TRBJ1-2, with 8 bases lining up with TRBD1. In germline, CDR1 is SGHVS, CDR2 FQNEAQ. The CDR3 runs to 14 residues. Trimming cost V 4 bases and J 7 bases; bases outside gene matches: 8.

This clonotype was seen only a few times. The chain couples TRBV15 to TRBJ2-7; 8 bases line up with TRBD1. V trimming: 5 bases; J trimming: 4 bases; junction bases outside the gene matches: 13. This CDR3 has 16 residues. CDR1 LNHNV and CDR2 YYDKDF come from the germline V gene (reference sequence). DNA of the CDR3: TGTGCCACCAGCGTAACCAACCAGGGGGCGGGTTACGAGCAGTACTTC. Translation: CATSVTNQGAGYEQYF.

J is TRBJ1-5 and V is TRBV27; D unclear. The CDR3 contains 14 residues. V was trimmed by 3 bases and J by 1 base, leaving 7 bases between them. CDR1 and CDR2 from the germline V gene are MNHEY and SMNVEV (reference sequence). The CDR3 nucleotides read TGTGCCAGCAGTTTGGAGCGCAGCAATCAGCCCCAGCATTTT. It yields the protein CASSLERSNQPQHF.

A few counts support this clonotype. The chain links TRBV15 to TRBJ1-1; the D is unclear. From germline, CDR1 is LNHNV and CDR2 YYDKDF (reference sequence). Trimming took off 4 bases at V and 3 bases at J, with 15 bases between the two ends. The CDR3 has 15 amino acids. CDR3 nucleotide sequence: TGTGCCACCAGCACGCTGTGGGATATCGACACTGAAGCTTTCTTT. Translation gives CATSTLWDIDTEAFF. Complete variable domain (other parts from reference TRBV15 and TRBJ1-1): DAMVIQNPRYQVTQFGKPVTLSCSQTLNHNVMYWYQQKSSQAPKLLFHYYDKDFNNEADTPDNFQSRRPNTSFCFLDIRSPGLGDTAMYLCATSTLWDIDTEAFFGQGTRLTVV.

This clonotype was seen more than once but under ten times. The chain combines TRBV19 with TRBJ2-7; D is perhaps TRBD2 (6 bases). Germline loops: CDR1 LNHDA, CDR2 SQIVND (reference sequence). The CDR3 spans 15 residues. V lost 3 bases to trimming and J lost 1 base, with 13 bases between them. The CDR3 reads CASSIAGGKSYEQYF. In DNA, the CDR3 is TGTGCCAGTAGTATCGCTGGGGGGAAATCCTACGAGCAGTACTTC.

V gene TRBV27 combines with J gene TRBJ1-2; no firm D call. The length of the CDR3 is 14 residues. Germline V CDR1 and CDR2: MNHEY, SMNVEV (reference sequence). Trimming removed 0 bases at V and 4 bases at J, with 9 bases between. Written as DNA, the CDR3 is TGTGCCAGCAGTTTATCTTGCGGACCCTATGGCTACACCTTC. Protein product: CASSLSCGPYGYTF.

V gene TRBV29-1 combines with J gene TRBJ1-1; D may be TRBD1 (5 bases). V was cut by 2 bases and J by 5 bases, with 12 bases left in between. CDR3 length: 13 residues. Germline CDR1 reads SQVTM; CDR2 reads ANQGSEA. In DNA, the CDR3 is TGCAGCGTTGAACGGGGCCAGAGGACTGAAGCTTTCTTT. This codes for CSVERGQRTEAFF.

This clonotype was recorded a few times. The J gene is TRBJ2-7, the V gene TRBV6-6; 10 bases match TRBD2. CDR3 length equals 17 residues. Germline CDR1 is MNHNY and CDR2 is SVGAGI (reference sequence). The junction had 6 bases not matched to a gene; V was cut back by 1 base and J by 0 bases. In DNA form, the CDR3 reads TGTGCCAGCAGTTACTGGGGGAGCGGGAGGGGCTCCTACGAGCAGTACTTC. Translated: CASSYWGSGRGSYEQYF.

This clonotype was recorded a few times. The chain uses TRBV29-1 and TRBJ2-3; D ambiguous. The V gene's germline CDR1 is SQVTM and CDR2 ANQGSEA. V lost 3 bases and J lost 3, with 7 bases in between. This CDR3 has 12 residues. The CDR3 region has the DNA TGCAGCGTTGATGTTGGGACAGATACGCAGTATTTT. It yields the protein CSVDVGTDTQYF.

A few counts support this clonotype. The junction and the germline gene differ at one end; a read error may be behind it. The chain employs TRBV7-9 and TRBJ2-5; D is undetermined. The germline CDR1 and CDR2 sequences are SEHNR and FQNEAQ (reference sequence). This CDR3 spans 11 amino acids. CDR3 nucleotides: TGTGCCAGCAGCTTAGATCGAGTCCTGGACTTC. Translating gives CASSLDRVLDF. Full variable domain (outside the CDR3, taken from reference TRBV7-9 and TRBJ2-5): DTGVSQNPRHKITKRGQNVTFRCDPISEHNRLYWYRQTLGQGPEFLTYFQNEAQLEKSRLLSDRFSAERPKGSFSTLEIQRTEQGDSAMYLCASSLDRVLDFGPGTRLLVL.

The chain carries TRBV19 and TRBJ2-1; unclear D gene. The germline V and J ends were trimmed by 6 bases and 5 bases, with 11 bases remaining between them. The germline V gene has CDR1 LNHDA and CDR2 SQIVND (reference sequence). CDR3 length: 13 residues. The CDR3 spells CASRAGWDNEQFF. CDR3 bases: TGTGCCAGTAGGGCAGGATGGGACAATGAGCAGTTCTTC.